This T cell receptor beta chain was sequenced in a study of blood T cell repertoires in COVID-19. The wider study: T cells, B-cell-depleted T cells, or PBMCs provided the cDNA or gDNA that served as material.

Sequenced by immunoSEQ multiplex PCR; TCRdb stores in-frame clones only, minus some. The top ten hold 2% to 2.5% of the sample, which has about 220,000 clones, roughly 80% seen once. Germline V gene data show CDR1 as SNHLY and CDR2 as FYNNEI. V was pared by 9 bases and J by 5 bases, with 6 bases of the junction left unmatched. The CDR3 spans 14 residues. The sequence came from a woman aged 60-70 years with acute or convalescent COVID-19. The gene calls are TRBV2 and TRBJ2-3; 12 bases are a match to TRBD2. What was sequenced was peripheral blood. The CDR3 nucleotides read TGTGCCAGTAAACTAGCGGGGGGAAGAGATACGCAGTATTTT. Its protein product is CASKLAGGRDTQYF.